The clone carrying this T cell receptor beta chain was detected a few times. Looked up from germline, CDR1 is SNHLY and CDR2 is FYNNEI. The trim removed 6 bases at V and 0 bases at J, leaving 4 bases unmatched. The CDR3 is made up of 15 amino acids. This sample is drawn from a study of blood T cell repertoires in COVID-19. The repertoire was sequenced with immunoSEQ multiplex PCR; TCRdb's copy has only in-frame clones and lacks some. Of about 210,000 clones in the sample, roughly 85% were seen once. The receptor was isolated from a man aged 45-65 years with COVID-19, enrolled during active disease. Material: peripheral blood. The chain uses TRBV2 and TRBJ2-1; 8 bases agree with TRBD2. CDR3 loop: CASREGTSSYNEQFF. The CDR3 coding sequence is TGTGCCAGCAGAGAGGGGACTAGCTCCTACAATGAGCAGTTCTTC. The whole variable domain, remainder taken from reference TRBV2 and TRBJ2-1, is EPEVTQTPSHQVTQMGQEVILRCVPISNHLYFYWYRQILGQKVEFLVSFYNNEISEKSEIFDDQFSVERPDGSNFTLKIRSTKLEDSAMYFCASREGTSSYNEQFFGPGTRLTVL.